This record covers a single TCR beta chain. Generated by immunoSEQ multiplex PCR, the TCRdb table keeps only in-frame clones and is missing some. The repertoire holds 150,000 or so clones, with 81% as singletons. This sample was included in a study of blood T cell repertoires in COVID-19. Study at large: Italy, Spain and the United States were the sources of the convalescent and acute COVID-19 samples.

The CDR3 loop spans 14 amino acids. With 2 bases removed from V and 0 bases from J, the gap between germline ends came to 8 bases. Germline V gene sequence: CDR1 MDHEN, CDR2 SYDVKM. Input material: peripheral blood. The sequence was collected from a human donor in a cohort sampled during active COVID-19. The chain recombines TRBV28 with TRBJ2-7; D is uncertain. CDR3 residues: CASSLTMNSYEQYF. CDR3 nucleotides: TGTGCCAGCAGTTTAACTATGAACTCCTACGAGCAGTACTTC.